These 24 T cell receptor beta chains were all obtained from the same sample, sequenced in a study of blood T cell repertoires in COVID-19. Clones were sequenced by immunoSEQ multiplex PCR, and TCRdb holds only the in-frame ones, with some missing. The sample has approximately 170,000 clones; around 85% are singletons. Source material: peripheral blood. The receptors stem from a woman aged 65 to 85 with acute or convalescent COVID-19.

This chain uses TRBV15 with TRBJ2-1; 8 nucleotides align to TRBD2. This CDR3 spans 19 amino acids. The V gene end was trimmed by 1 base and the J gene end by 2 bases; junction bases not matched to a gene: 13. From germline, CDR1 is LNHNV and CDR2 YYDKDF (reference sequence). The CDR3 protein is CATSRGAQSGGLPYNEQFF. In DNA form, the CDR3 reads TGTGCCACCAGCAGAGGGGCCCAGAGCGGGGGCTTACCCTACAATGAGCAGTTCTTC.

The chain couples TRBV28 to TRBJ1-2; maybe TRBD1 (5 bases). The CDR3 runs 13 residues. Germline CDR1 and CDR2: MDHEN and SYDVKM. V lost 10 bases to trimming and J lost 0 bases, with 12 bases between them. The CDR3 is CATLDRANYGYTF. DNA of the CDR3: TGTGCCACCTTAGACAGAGCTAACTATGGCTACACCTTC.

The CDR3 protein is CASSLAGTSGFTSYNEQFF. In nucleotides, the CDR3 is TGCGCCAGCAGCCTCGCCGGGACTAGCGGGTTTACCTCCTACAATGAGCAGTTCTTC. The chain employs TRBV5-1 and TRBJ2-1; TRBD2 matches 12 bases. The ends lost 4 bases at V and 0 bases at J; junction bases unmatched: 11. Germline assignment: CDR1 SGHRS and CDR2 YFSETQ. This CDR3 spans 19 amino acids.

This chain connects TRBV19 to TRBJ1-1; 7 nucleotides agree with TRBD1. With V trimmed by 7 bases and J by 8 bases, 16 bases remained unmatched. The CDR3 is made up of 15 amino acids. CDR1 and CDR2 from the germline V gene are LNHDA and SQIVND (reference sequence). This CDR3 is CASKMGKGALVEAFF. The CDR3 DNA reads TGTGCCAGTAAAATGGGGAAGGGGGCTCTCGTGGAAGCTTTCTTT.

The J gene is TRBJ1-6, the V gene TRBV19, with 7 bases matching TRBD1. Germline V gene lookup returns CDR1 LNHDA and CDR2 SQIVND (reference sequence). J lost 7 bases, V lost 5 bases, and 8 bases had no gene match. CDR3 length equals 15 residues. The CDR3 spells CASSLPGQRNSPLHF. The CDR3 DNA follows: TGTGCCAGTAGTCTTCCGGGACAGAGGAATTCACCCCTCCACTTT.

The CDR3 sequence is CASSPGGTTNSPLHF. Written as DNA, the CDR3 is TGTGCCAGCAGCCCCGGGGGGACCACTAATTCACCCCTCCACTTT. The V call is TRBV9, the J call TRBJ1-6, with TRBD1 as a possible D gene (5 bases). Trimming left V 4 bases short and J 6 bases short, with 14 bases between. The CDR3 is made up of 15 amino acids. CDR1 is SGDLS and CDR2 is YYNGEE in the germline V gene.

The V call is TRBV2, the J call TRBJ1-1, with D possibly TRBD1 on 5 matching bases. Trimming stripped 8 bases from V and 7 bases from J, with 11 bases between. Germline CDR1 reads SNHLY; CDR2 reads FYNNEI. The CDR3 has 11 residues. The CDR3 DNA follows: TGTGCCAGCCGAAACAGGAATGAAGCTTTCTTT. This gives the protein CASRNRNEAFF. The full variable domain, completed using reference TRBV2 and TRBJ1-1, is EPEVTQTPSHQVTQMGQEVILRCVPISNHLYFYWYRQILGQKVEFLVSFYNNEISEKSEIFDDQFSVERPDGSNFTLKIRSTKLEDSAMYFCASRNRNEAFFGQGTRLTVV.

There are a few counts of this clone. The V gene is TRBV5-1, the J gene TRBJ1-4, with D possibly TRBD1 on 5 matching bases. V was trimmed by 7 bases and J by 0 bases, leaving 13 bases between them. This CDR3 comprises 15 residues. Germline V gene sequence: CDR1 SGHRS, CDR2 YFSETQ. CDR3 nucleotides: TGCGCCAGCGCGCCCGGGGGAGCAACTAATGAAAAACTGTTTTTT. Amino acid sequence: CASAPGGATNEKLFF. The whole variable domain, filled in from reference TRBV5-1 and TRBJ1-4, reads KAGVTQTPRYLIKTRGQQVTLSCSPISGHRSVSWYQQTPGQGLQFLFEYFSETQRNKGNFPGRFSGRQFSNSRSEMNVSTLELGDSALYLCASAPGGATNEKLFFGSGTQLSVL.

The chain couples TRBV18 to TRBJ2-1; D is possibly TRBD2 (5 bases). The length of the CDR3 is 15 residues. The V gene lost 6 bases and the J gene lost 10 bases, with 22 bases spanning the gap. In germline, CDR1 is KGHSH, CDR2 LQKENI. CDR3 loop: CASSPDAGPLGEQFF. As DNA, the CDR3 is TGTGCCAGCTCCCCAGACGCGGGTCCTTTGGGAGAGCAGTTCTTC.

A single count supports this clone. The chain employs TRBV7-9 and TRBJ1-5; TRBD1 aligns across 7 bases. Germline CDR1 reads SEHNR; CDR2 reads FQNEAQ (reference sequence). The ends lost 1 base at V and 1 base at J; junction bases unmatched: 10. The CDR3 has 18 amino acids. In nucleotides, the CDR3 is TGTGCCAGCAGCTTAGACCCCTGGCAGGGGGGCAGCAATCAGCCCCAGCATTTT. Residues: CASSLDPWQGGSNQPQHF. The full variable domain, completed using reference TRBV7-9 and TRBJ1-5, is DTGVSQNPRHKITKRGQNVTFRCDPISEHNRLYWYRQTLGQGPEFLTYFQNEAQLEKSRLLSDRFSAERPKGSFSTLEIQRTEQGDSAMYLCASSLDPWQGGSNQPQHFGDGTRLSIL.

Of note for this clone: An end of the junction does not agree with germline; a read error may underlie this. The CDR3 is CASSFRDILFF. The CDR3 region has the DNA TGTGCCAGCAGTTTCCGGGACATTCTTTTCTTC. The rearrangement joins TRBV6-5 to TRBJ2-7; possible D gene TRBD1, 6 bases. CDR1 is MNHEY, CDR2 SVGAGI, per germline. The CDR3 runs 11 residues.

This CDR3 is CASSRRTGYGYTF. DNA of the CDR3: TGTGCCAGCAGCAGAAGGACAGGATACGGCTACACCTTC. The rearrangement joins TRBV7-9 to TRBJ1-2; 7 bases match TRBD1. V shed 5 bases, J shed 8 bases, and the junction held 8 bases outside the gene matches. Germline V gene lookup returns CDR1 SEHNR and CDR2 FQNEAQ (reference sequence). The CDR3 covers 13 residues.

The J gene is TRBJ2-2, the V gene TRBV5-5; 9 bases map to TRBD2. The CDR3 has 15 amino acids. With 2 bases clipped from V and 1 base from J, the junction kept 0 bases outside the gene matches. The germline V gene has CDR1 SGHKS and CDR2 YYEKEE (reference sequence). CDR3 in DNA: TGTGCCAGCAGCTTAGCGGGGGGGAACACCGGGGAGCTGTTTTTT. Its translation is CASSLAGGNTGELFF.

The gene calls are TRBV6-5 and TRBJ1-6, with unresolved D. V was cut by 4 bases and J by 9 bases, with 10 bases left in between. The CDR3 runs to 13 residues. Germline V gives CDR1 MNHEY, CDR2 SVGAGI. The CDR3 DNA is TGTGCCAGCAGTTTGGGCAGGCTTTCACCCCTCCACTTT. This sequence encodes CASSLGRLSPLHF.

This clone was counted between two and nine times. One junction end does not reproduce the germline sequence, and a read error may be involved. CDR3 DNA sequence: TGCGCCAGCAGCCAAGGTGTGGGCAGATCCTCCGAGCAGTACTTC. It codes for CASSQGVGRSSEQYF. The gene calls are TRBV4-3 and TRBJ2-7, with no clear D. The CDR3 is made up of 15 amino acids. Germline CDR1 and CDR2: LGHNA and YSLEER.

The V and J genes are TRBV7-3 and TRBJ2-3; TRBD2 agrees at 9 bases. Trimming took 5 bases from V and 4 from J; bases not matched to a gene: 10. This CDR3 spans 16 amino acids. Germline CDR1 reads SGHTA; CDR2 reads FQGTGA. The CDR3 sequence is CASSPSRASGADTQYF. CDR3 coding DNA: TGTGCCAGCAGCCCCTCCCGGGCTAGCGGGGCAGATACGCAGTATTTT.

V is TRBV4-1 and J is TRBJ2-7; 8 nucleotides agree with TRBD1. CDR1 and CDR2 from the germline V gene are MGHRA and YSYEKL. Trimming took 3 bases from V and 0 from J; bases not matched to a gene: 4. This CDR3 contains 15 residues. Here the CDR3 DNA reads TGCGCCAGCAGCCATTACAGGGGGAGCTCCTACGAGCAGTACTTC. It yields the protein CASSHYRGSSYEQYF.

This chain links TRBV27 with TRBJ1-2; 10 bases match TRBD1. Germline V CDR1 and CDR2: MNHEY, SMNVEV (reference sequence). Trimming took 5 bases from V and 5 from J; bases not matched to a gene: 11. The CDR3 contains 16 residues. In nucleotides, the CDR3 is TGTGCCAGCAGTGGGGCCCCCGGGACAGGGGTATATGGCTACACCTTC. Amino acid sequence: CASSGAPGTGVYGYTF.

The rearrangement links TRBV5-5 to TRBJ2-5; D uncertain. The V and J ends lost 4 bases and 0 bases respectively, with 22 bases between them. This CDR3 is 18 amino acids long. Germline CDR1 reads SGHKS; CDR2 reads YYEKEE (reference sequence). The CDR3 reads CASSLWAQPSAYQETQYF. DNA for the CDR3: TGTGCCAGCAGCCTTTGGGCCCAGCCCTCAGCATACCAAGAGACCCAGTACTTC.

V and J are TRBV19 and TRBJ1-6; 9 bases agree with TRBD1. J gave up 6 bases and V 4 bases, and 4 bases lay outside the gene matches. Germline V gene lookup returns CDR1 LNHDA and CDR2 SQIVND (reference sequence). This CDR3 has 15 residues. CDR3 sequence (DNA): TGTGCCAGTAGTAAGCCGGGACAGGGTAATTCACCCCTCCACTTT. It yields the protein CASSKPGQGNSPLHF.

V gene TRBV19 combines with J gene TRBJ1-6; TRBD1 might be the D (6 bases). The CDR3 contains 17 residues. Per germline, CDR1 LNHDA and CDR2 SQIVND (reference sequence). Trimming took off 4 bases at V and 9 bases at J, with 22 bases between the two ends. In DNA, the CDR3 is TGTGCCAGTAGTACCGAGGGGGGGAAAATTGGTGTTTCACCCCTCCACTTT. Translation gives CASSTEGGKIGVSPLHF.

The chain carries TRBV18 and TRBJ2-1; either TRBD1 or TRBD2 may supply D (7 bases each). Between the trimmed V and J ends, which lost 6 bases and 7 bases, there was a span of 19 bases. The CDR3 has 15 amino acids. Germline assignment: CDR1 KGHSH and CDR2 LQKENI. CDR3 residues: CASSPGGGRWNEQFF. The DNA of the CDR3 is TGTGCCAGCTCCCCAGGGGGGGGACGTTGGAATGAGCAGTTCTTC.

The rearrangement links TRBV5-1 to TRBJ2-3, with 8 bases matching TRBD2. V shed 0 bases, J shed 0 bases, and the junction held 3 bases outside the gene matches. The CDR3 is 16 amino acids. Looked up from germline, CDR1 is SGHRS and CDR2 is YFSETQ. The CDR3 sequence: CASSLVLAGSTDTQYF. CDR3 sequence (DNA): TGCGCCAGCAGCTTGGTCCTAGCGGGCAGCACAGATACGCAGTATTTT.

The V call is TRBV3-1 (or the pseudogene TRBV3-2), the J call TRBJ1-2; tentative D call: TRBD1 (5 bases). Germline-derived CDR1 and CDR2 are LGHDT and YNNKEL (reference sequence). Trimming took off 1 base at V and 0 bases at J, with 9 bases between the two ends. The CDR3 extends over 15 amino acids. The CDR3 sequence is CASSQVGGSNYGYTF. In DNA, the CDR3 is TGTGCCAGCAGCCAAGTGGGGGGTTCTAACTATGGCTACACCTTC.